Below, 25 T cell receptor beta chains from the same sample are listed, as sequenced in a study of T-cell memory formation after mild COVID-19. A single record per CDR3 protein comes from TCRdb applying MiXCR to the 5' RACE reads. The sample shows 550,000 to 600,000 distinct CDR3 sequences, 17% of them seen only once. The specimen was PBMCs or a T cell subset sorted from them (not recorded which). The receptors stem from an adult woman who had mild COVID-19 (a few samples of this study predate the infection). Cell type and time point are not known.

This chain links TRBV29-1 with TRBJ2-7; D is perhaps TRBD1 (6 bases). This CDR3 contains 10 residues. V lost 6 bases and J 7 bases, leaving 10 bases between the germline ends. Germline V gene data show CDR1 as SQVTM and CDR2 as ANQGSEA. The DNA of the CDR3 is TGCAGCGTCTCAAGGGGGGAGCAGTACTTC. Its translation: CSVSRGEQYF.

This clonotype was seen a handful of times. CDR3 coding DNA: TGCGCCAGCAGCCAAGATTTAAGTGACACAATTAACTATGGCTACACCTTC. This sequence encodes CASSQDLSDTINYGYTF. The chain carries TRBV4-3 and TRBJ1-2; D not resolved. Deletions cut 0 bases from V and 1 base from J, with 15 bases between. The CDR3 runs to 17 residues. Germline lookup yields CDR1 LGHNA and CDR2 YSLEER.

This clonotype was detected only a few times. V usage is TRBV7-9 and J usage is TRBJ2-7; D gene uncertain. The CDR3 contains 14 residues. Germline assignment: CDR1 SEHNR and CDR2 FQNEAQ (reference sequence). Trimming took off 5 bases at V and 5 bases at J, with 16 bases between the two ends. The CDR3 DNA reads TGTGCCAGCAGCCCCGGTCGCGGTCGGAACGAGCAGTACTTC. Residues: CASSPGRGRNEQYF. The entire variable domain, with the rest obtained from reference TRBV7-9 and TRBJ2-7, is as follows: DTGVSQNPRHKITKRGQNVTFRCDPISEHNRLYWYRQTLGQGPEFLTYFQNEAQLEKSRLLSDRFSAERPKGSFSTLEIQRTEQGDSAMYLCASSPGRGRNEQYFGPGTRLTVT.

This clonotype was seen more than once but under ten times. The chain joins TRBV3-1 to TRBJ2-3; 9 bases are a match to TRBD2. V was clipped by 0 bases and J by 4 bases; unmatched bases: 8. The CDR3 extends over 17 amino acids. Germline V gives CDR1 LGHDT, CDR2 YNNKEL (reference sequence). The CDR3 DNA reads TGTGCCAGCAGCCAAGACGGAGCGGGAGGAGGCTCAGATACGCAGTATTTT. It is translated as CASSQDGAGGGSDTQYF.

J is TRBJ2-3 and V is TRBV4-1, with D perhaps TRBD1 (5 bases). Germline V CDR1 and CDR2: MGHRA, YSYEKL. The CDR3 loop spans 15 amino acids. The V gene lost 3 bases and the J gene lost 2 bases, with 12 bases spanning the gap. CDR3 coding DNA: TGCGCCAGCAGCCAGCCAGGGTTATTCACAGATACGCAGTATTTT. Its protein is CASSQPGLFTDTQYF.

Many counts were recorded for this clonotype. J is TRBJ2-1 and V is TRBV4-3; D remains ambiguous. Germline CDR1 is LGHNA and CDR2 is YSLEER. V lost 0 bases to trimming and J lost 9 bases, with 12 bases between them. The CDR3 sequence is 14 residues long. As DNA, the CDR3 is TGCGCCAGCAGCCAAGATGCGATAGCAAGTGAGCAGTTCTTC. It yields the protein CASSQDAIASEQFF.

CDR3 sequence (DNA): TGCAGCGGTGGAGACCTCCCAACTGAAGCTTTCTTT. This codes for CSGGDLPTEAFF. The rearrangement uses TRBV29-1 and TRBJ1-1; D gene uncertain. The CDR3 contains 12 residues. Germline V gene sequence: CDR1 SQVTM, CDR2 ANQGSEA. V lost 7 bases and J 5 bases, leaving 14 bases between the germline ends.

Here the CDR3 DNA reads TGCGCCAGCAGCGTGGGACAGGGGAATGGCTACACCTTC. Translating it yields CASSVGQGNGYTF. The chain carries TRBV5-1 and TRBJ1-2, with 10 positions matching TRBD1. Germline CDR1 reads SGHRS; CDR2 reads YFSETQ. This CDR3 is 13 amino acids long. Losses at the gene ends were 4 bases for V and 6 bases for J; bases not matched to a gene: 3.

The sample holds a few counts of this clonotype. The CDR3 here is CATSALNEQFF. CDR3 in DNA: TGTGCCACCAGTGCTCTAAATGAGCAGTTCTTC. The chain employs TRBV24-1 and TRBJ2-1; D gene ambiguous. There are 11 residues in the CDR3. The germline CDR1 and CDR2 sequences are KGHDR and SFDVKD. The germline V and J ends were trimmed by 5 bases and 7 bases, with 5 bases remaining between them.

This clonotype showed up just a few times. CDR3 sequence (DNA): TGTGCCAGCAGCCAAGGGGCCGGGACGTTGTTCAATGAGCAGTTCTTC. Amino acid sequence: CASSQGAGTLFNEQFF. This chain links TRBV3-1 with TRBJ2-1; D is tentatively TRBD1 or TRBD2 (5 bases each). The CDR3 is 16 residues long. Germline V gives CDR1 LGHDT, CDR2 YNNKEL (reference sequence). Trimming pared 1 base from V and 6 bases from J, leaving 16 bases between.

The genes are TRBV5-1 and TRBJ2-2; a possible D gene is TRBD1 (6 bases). V was cut by 7 bases and J by 6 bases, with 16 bases left in between. CDR1 and CDR2 from the germline V gene are SGHRS and YFSETQ. The CDR3 spans 14 residues. CDR3 sequence reads: CASAPQGFAGELFF. The DNA for the CDR3 is TGCGCCAGCGCACCACAGGGTTTTGCCGGGGAGCTGTTTTTT.

This clonotype was seen a few times. The chain couples TRBV4-1 to TRBJ1-3, with D perhaps matching TRBD1 (5 bases). The CDR3 spans 15 residues. The ends were cut back, 4 bases at V and 7 bases at J, with 17 bases in the middle. Germline assignment: CDR1 MGHRA and CDR2 YSYEKL. CDR3 DNA sequence: TGCGCCAGCAGCCGGACCGGGACGGGGTCTAACACCATATATTTT. Translation: CASSRTGTGSNTIYF.

The rearrangement joins TRBV13 to TRBJ2-3; 7 bases map to TRBD1. After removal of 4 bases from V and 6 bases from J, the junction contained 7 bases not matched to a gene. The germline V gene has CDR1 PRHDT and CDR2 FYEKMQ (reference sequence). The CDR3 spans 14 residues. For the CDR3, the DNA is TGTGCCAGCAGCTATAACAGGGGACGGGATACGCAGTATTTT. Encoded protein: CASSYNRGRDTQYF.

This clonotype was found a few times. J is TRBJ1-2 and V is TRBV12-3 or TRBV12-4; tentatively, D is TRBD1 (6 bases). Trimming left V 3 bases short and J 4 bases short, with 18 bases between. The CDR3 runs to 16 residues. CDR3 loop: CASSFVGGSPVYGYTF. CDR3 in DNA: TGTGCCAGCAGTTTTGTAGGGGGGTCCCCGGTCTATGGCTACACCTTC.

In its sample, this clonotype was seen many times. This chain joins TRBV9 and TRBJ1-5; D gene unclear. The CDR3 is made up of 15 amino acids. V shed 0 bases and J shed 0 bases, with 7 bases lying between them. Germline CDR1 and CDR2: SGDLS and YYNGEE. Here the CDR3 reads CASSVDGYSNQPQHF. For the CDR3, the DNA is TGTGCCAGCAGCGTAGACGGGTATAGCAATCAGCCCCAGCATTTT. The full variable domain, completed using reference TRBV9 and TRBJ1-5, is DSGVTQTPKHLITATGQRVTLRCSPRSGDLSVYWYQQSLDQGLQFLIQYYNGEERAKGNILERFSAQQFPDLHSELNLSSLELGDSALYFCASSVDGYSNQPQHFGDGTRLSIL.

This clonotype was picked up a small number of times. The chain recombines TRBV27 with TRBJ2-2; the D gene could be TRBD1 or TRBD2 (6 bases each). Trimming stripped 6 bases from V and 2 bases from J, with 22 bases between. The CDR3 runs 18 residues. CDR1 and CDR2 (germline): MNHEY, SMNVEV (reference sequence). In DNA form, the CDR3 reads TGTGCCAGCAGATTCTTGGGTGGAGGGGGAGGTAACACCGGGGAGCTGTTTTTT. It translates to CASRFLGGGGGNTGELFF.

This clonotype has a handful of counts. This chain connects TRBV7-8 to TRBJ1-2, with 7 positions matching TRBD1. CDR1 is SGHVS, CDR2 FQNEAQ, per germline. CDR3 length: 13 residues. V shed 5 bases and J 8 bases; nucleotides not matched to a gene: 8. The CDR3 region has the DNA TGTGCCAGCAGCATACGACAGGGATGGGGCTACACCTTC. Translating gives CASSIRQGWGYTF. Together with reference TRBV7-8 and TRBJ1-2, the CDR3 gives the full variable domain: GAGVSQSPRYKVAKRGQDVALRCDPISGHVSLFWYQQALGQGPEFLTYFQNEAQLDKSGLPSDRFFAERPEGSVSTLKIQRTQQEDSAVYLCASSIRQGWGYTFGSGTRLTVV.

This clonotype has a count of ten or more. The genes are TRBV7-9 and TRBJ1-6, with 10 bases identical to TRBD1. Germline V gene sequence: CDR1 SEHNR, CDR2 FQNEAQ (reference sequence). J lost 10 bases, V lost 5 bases, and 14 bases had no gene match. The CDR3 runs to 17 residues. The CDR3 region has the DNA TGTGCCAGCAGCCCTCCGGGACAGGGGCCTTTAGGATCACCCCTCCACTTT. Amino acid sequence: CASSPPGQGPLGSPLHF.

This clonotype was counted only a few times. This sequence joins TRBV6-2 or TRBV6-3 and TRBJ1-2; no clear D gene. CDR1 and CDR2 from the germline V gene are MNHEY and SVGEGT. The CDR3 is 12 residues long. V lost 6 bases and J 7 bases, leaving 12 bases between the germline ends. CDR3 protein: CASSWEYLGYTF. Here the CDR3 DNA reads TGTGCCAGCAGCTGGGAGTATCTTGGCTACACCTTC.

The V call is TRBV20-1, the J call TRBJ2-3, with D perhaps assigned TRBD1 or TRBD2 (6 bases each). Between the trimmed V and J ends, which lost 4 bases and 4 bases, there was a span of 15 bases. Germline-derived CDR1 and CDR2 are DFQATT and SNEGSKA (reference sequence). This CDR3 region has 14 residues. CDR3 in amino acids: CSANLGGPADTQYF. DNA of the CDR3: TGCAGTGCTAATCTAGGGGGGCCTGCAGATACGCAGTATTTT.

The rearrangement uses TRBV6-2 or TRBV6-3 and TRBJ2-7; D not resolved. The germline V gene has CDR1 MNHEY and CDR2 SVGEGT. Trimming cost V 5 bases and J 2 bases, with 10 bases left between them. This CDR3 spans 13 amino acids. The CDR3 loop reads CASSTGSPYEQYF. In nucleotides, the CDR3 is TGTGCCAGCAGTACGGGCAGCCCCTACGAGCAGTACTTC.

The chain employs TRBV29-1 and TRBJ2-1; no clear D. The CDR3 extends over 17 amino acids. The V gene lost 1 base and the J gene lost 3 bases, with 19 bases spanning the gap. Germline CDR1 is SQVTM and CDR2 is ANQGSEA. The CDR3 loop reads CSVEGSWTDLYYNEQFF. The CDR3 DNA reads TGCAGCGTTGAAGGGTCTTGGACGGACCTTTACTACAATGAGCAGTTCTTC.

The genes are TRBV23-1 and TRBJ1-5; 9 bases are a match to TRBD1. TRBV23-1 is designated an ORF whose function remains uncertain. The V segment lost 8 bases and the J segment 2 bases; nucleotides outside the gene matches: 16. This CDR3 is 18 amino acids long. CDR3 DNA: TGCGCCAGCTCCGACCAGGTCCGGGACAGGGCTTGCAATCAGCCCCAGCATTTT. Residues: CASSDQVRDRACNQPQHF.

The chain carries TRBV7-8 and TRBJ2-7, with D uncertain. V gave up 0 bases and J gave up 3 bases, with 15 bases separating them. Germline CDR1 is SGHVS and CDR2 is FQNEAQ. The CDR3 totals 16 residues. CDR3: CASSLALDPSGYEQYF. CDR3 nucleotide sequence: TGTGCCAGCAGCTTAGCGCTCGACCCCTCGGGCTACGAGCAGTACTTC.

This chain connects TRBV24-1 to TRBJ2-1; TRBD1 might be the D (5 bases). The V and J ends lost 9 bases and 2 bases respectively, with 10 bases between them. CDR3 length: 13 residues. Germline CDR1 is KGHDR and CDR2 is SFDVKD. The CDR3 here is CATGKGPYNEQFF. The CDR3 nucleotides are TGTGCCACCGGAAAGGGGCCCTACAATGAGCAGTTCTTC.